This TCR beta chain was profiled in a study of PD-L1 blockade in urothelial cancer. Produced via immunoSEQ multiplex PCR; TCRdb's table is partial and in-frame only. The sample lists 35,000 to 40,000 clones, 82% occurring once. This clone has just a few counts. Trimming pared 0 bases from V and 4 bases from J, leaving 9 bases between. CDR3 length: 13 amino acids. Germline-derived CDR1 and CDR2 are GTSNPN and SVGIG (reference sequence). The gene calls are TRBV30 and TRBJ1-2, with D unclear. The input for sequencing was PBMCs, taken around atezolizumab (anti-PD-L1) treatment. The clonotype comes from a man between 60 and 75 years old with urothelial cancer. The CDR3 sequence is CAWSVGSTYGYTF. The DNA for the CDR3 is TGTGCCTGGAGTGTAGGGAGCACCTATGGCTACACCTTC.